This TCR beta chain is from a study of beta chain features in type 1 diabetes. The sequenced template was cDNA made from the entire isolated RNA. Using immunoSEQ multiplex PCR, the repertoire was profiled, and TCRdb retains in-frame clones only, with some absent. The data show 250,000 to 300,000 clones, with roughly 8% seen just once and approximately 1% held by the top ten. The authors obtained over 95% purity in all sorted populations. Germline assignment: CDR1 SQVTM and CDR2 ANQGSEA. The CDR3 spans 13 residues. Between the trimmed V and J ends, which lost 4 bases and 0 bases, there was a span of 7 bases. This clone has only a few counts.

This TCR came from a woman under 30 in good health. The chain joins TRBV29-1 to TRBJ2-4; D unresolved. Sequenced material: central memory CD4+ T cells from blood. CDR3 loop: CSVVPGAKNIQYF. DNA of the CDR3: TGCAGCGTTGTACCGGGAGCCAAAAACATTCAGTACTTC.